Shown below are 21 T cell receptor beta chains from a single sample sequenced in a study of early T cells in non-severe SARS-CoV-2 infection. TCRdb re-called the 5' RACE reads with MiXCR, one entry per CDR3 protein. The data hold about 83,000 distinct CDR3 sequences, with 8.5% to 12% observed a single time. The sample was whole blood, taken at baseline. The source is an adult who was a healthcare worker with PCR-confirmed SARS-CoV-2 infection or an uninfected control (not recorded which).

This clonotype was picked up a small number of times. The chain combines TRBV5-4 with TRBJ2-3; D gene uncertain. CDR1 and CDR2 from the germline V gene are SGHNT and YYREEE (reference sequence). The CDR3 has 14 amino acids. Trimming stripped 4 bases from V and 4 bases from J, with 13 bases between. The CDR3: CASSLVRSPDTQYF. DNA of the CDR3: TGTGCCAGCAGCCTTGTTCGCTCCCCAGATACGCAGTATTTT. The full variable domain, its missing parts supplied by reference TRBV5-4 and TRBJ2-3, is ETGVTQSPTHLIKTRGQQVTLRCSSQSGHNTVSWYQQALGQGPQFIFQYYREEENGRGNFPPRFSGLQFPNYSSELNVNALELDDSALYLCASSLVRSPDTQYFGPGTRLTVL.

This clonotype was observed many times. This rearrangement joins TRBV7-3 to TRBJ2-7; 11 nucleotides agree with TRBD2. CDR1 and CDR2 (germline): SGHTA, FQGTGA. The junction had 5 bases not matched to a gene; V was cut back by 4 bases and J by 3 bases. The CDR3 consists of 15 residues. CDR3 sequence reads: CASSYLAGGGYEQYF. In nucleotides, the CDR3 is TGTGCCAGCAGCTACCTAGCGGGAGGCGGCTACGAGCAGTACTTC.

This clonotype was picked up a small number of times. This chain links TRBV7-8 with TRBJ1-4, with 8 bases matching TRBD1. With 5 bases clipped from V and 6 bases from J, the junction kept 5 bases outside the gene matches. Germline V gives CDR1 SGHVS, CDR2 FQNEAQ. This CDR3 has 14 residues. The CDR3 loop is CASSIRQGYEKLFF. Here the CDR3 DNA reads TGTGCCAGCAGCATTCGACAGGGGTATGAAAAACTGTTTTTT.

This clonotype has a handful of counts. The chain couples TRBV28 to TRBJ2-3; D might be TRBD1 (6 bases). The V end was cut by 11 bases, the J end by 4 bases, with 22 bases between. CDR1 is MDHEN and CDR2 is SYDVKM in the germline V gene. This CDR3 is built from 15 residues. CDR3 DNA: TGTGCCTCTCCTCCGCAGGGGATCTGGGCAGATACGCAGTATTTT. It encodes CASPPQGIWADTQYF. The full variable domain, its missing parts supplied by reference TRBV28 and TRBJ2-3, is DVKVTQSSRYLVKRTGEKVFLECVQDMDHENMFWYRQDPGLGLRLIYFSYDVKMKEKGDIPEGYSVSREKKERFSLILESASTNQTSMYLCASPPQGIWADTQYFGPGTRLTVL.

The chain couples TRBV5-1 to TRBJ2-5; a possible D gene is TRBD2 (6 bases). V lost 4 bases to trimming and J lost 4 bases, with 17 bases between them. The CDR3 covers 15 residues. Germline V CDR1 and CDR2: SGHRS, YFSETQ. In nucleotides, the CDR3 is TGCGCCAGCAGCCCAGCGGGCGCGGTGGGAGAGACCCAGTACTTC. This translates into CASSPAGAVGETQYF.

This clonotype was counted only a few times. The chain has TRBV28 and TRBJ2-3; D may be TRBD1 (5 bases). The CDR3 covers 11 residues. V lost 6 bases and J lost 12, with 13 bases in between. CDR1 and CDR2 (germline): MDHEN, SYDVKM. This CDR3 reads CASSQGRIQYF. CDR3 nucleotide sequence: TGTGCCAGCAGCCAGGGCCGAATCCAGTATTTT.

There are many counts of this clonotype. This chain joins TRBV20-1 and TRBJ2-7; 8 bases match TRBD2. CDR1 DFQATT and CDR2 SNEGSKA come from the germline V gene (reference sequence). The CDR3 contains 14 residues. The chain's CDR3 is CRPDTLAGRGEQYF. The CDR3 nucleotides are TGCAGGCCCGATACCCTAGCGGGCAGGGGAGAGCAGTACTTC.

This clonotype was seen a handful of times. The chain employs TRBV6-6 and TRBJ2-7; 7 positions match TRBD2. The CDR3 totals 15 residues. The junction had 11 bases not matched to a gene; V was cut back by 6 bases and J by 3 bases. Germline V gene lookup returns CDR1 MNHNY and CDR2 SVGAGI (reference sequence). In nucleotides, the CDR3 is TGTGCCAGCAGAGCAGGTTTAGGCGGGAGCTACGAGCAGTACTTC. Residues: CASRAGLGGSYEQYF.

This CDR3 is CASSKDSGISYEQYF. The CDR3 region has the DNA TGTGCCAGTAGTAAAGACAGCGGAATCTCCTACGAGCAGTACTTC. The chain links TRBV19 to TRBJ2-7; the D gene could be TRBD1 or TRBD2 (5 bases each). Trimming took off 4 bases at V and 0 bases at J, with 13 bases between the two ends. This CDR3 region has 15 residues. Germline V gene lookup returns CDR1 LNHDA and CDR2 SQIVND (reference sequence).

This clonotype was detected only a few times. This sequence joins TRBV28 and TRBJ1-5; TRBD1 agrees at 7 bases. V gave up 0 bases and J gave up 3 bases; unmatched junction bases: 5. CDR1 is MDHEN, CDR2 SYDVKM, per germline. This CDR3 spans 16 amino acids. The CDR3 nucleotides read TGTGCCAGCAGTTTATGGTGGACAGGTAACAATCAGCCCCAGCATTTT. Its protein is CASSLWWTGNNQPQHF.

The chain uses TRBV14 and TRBJ2-3; D is unresolved. Per the germline V gene, CDR1 is SGHDN and CDR2 is FVKESK. Trimming removed 5 bases at V and 1 base at J, with 13 bases between. The CDR3 contains 15 residues. The CDR3 DNA follows: TGTGCCAGCAGCTCCCGTCCGGACGGCACAGATACGCAGTATTTT. This encodes CASSSRPDGTDTQYF.

This clonotype occurred a few times. This sequence joins TRBV28 and TRBJ2-1; D gene uncertain. The CDR3 totals 12 residues. Trimming took 5 bases from V and 9 from J, leaving 11 bases between them. CDR1 is MDHEN and CDR2 is SYDVKM in the germline V gene. Written as DNA, the CDR3 is TGTGCCAGCAGTACGCACTTCACTGAGCAGTTCTTC. Amino acids: CASSTHFTEQFF.

This clonotype appeared a few times. V gene TRBV27 combines with J gene TRBJ2-7, with D perhaps being TRBD1 or TRBD2 (5 bases each). Trimming removed 6 bases at V and 6 bases at J, with 24 bases between. Per the germline V gene, CDR1 is MNHEY and CDR2 is SMNVEV (reference sequence). This CDR3 region has 16 residues. As DNA, the CDR3 is TGTGCCAGCAGCCGTCTCGGGGACCCGCCCCTAGGCGAGCAGTACTTC. Its translation is CASSRLGDPPLGEQYF.

The rearrangement uses TRBV5-1 and TRBJ1-4; D remains ambiguous. Germline lookup yields CDR1 SGHRS and CDR2 YFSETQ. V lost 2 bases to trimming and J lost 3 bases, with 8 bases between them. This CDR3 comprises 14 residues. CDR3 protein: CASSFFGANEKLFF. CDR3 in DNA: TGCGCCAGCAGCTTTTTTGGGGCTAATGAAAAACTGTTTTTT.

This clonotype came up many times. The chain is built from TRBV7-2 and TRBJ2-5, with D uncertain. With 5 bases removed from V and 4 bases from J, the gap between germline ends came to 11 bases. CDR1 and CDR2 (germline): SGHTA, FQGNSA. This CDR3 region has 13 residues. This CDR3 is CASSPRTRETQYF. The DNA of the CDR3 is TGTGCCAGCAGCCCCCGGACGCGAGAGACCCAGTACTTC.

This clonotype was observed at least ten times. The chain couples TRBV28 to TRBJ2-3; D remains unclear. The CDR3 totals 11 residues. Germline lookup yields CDR1 MDHEN and CDR2 SYDVKM. The V and J ends lost 7 bases and 2 bases respectively, with 4 bases between them. The CDR3 DNA is TGTGCCAGCACAACCACAGATACGCAGTATTTT. It specifies CASTTTDTQYF.

The chain has TRBV27 and TRBJ2-5; 8 nucleotides line up with TRBD2. V lost 6 bases and J lost 5; bases outside the gene matches: 5. The CDR3 runs to 13 residues. Germline CDR1 MNHEY, CDR2 SMNVEV (reference sequence). CDR3 sequence reads: CASRAAGVETQYF. The CDR3 nucleotides are TGTGCCAGCAGAGCAGCGGGAGTTGAGACCCAGTACTTC.

This clonotype was counted a few times. The junction departs from germline at one end; a sequencing error may be responsible. V and J are TRBV5-5 and TRBJ1-1, with no clear D. This CDR3 region has 14 residues. Germline values: CDR1 SGHKS, CDR2 YYEKEE (reference sequence). This CDR3 reads CVSSLMVPNTEAFF. CDR3 nucleotide sequence: TGTGTCAGCAGCTTGATGGTTCCGAACACTGAAGCTTTCTTT.

Only a few counts were recorded for this clonotype. The chain has TRBV10-3 and TRBJ1-2; D is perhaps TRBD1 (5 bases). V was shortened by 2 bases and J by 4 bases, with 17 bases between the two germline ends. This CDR3 region has 16 residues. Germline V gene lookup returns CDR1 ENHRY and CDR2 SYGVKD. DNA for the CDR3: TGTGCCATCAGTGAGAGCGGGACCCTGTTGTCCTATGGCTACACCTTC. Protein: CAISESGTLLSYGYTF.

This clonotype was observed a few times. The chain couples TRBV27 to TRBJ2-7; D ambiguous. V was clipped by 3 bases and J by 1 base, with 7 bases between them. The CDR3 sequence is 13 residues long. CDR1 is MNHEY and CDR2 is SMNVEV in the germline V gene (reference sequence). As DNA, the CDR3 is TGTGCCAGCAGTTTTATGGAGTCCTACGAGCAGTACTTC. Protein sequence: CASSFMESYEQYF.

Only a few counts were recorded for this clonotype. The rearrangement links TRBV6-1 to TRBJ1-4, with 9 bases lining up with TRBD1. V lost 1 base to trimming and J lost 7 bases; unmatched junction nucleotides: 4. CDR3 length: 15 amino acids. CDR1 and CDR2 (germline): MNHNS, SASEGT. The CDR3 reads CASSEGGTGFEKLFF. As DNA, the CDR3 is TGTGCCAGCAGTGAAGGGGGGACAGGGTTTGAAAAACTGTTTTTT.